The 15 T cell receptor beta chains presented below share a single source sample, sequenced in a study of cytomegalovirus exposure and HLA in healthy donors. The PCR used 60 Vbeta and 13 Jbeta primers. Method: immunoSEQ multiplex PCR; TCRdb's copy keeps in-frame clones and lacks some. The table records about 130,000 clones, 70% to 85% of them present only once. The sequenced material came from PBMCs. The receptor source for this set is a man in his forties in good health and CMV-seropositive.

The chain combines TRBV4-1 with TRBJ2-7, with 11 bases that match TRBD2. The J segment lost 0 bases and the V segment lost 3 bases, leaving 1 base of the junction unmatched. The CDR3 covers 15 residues. Germline CDR1 reads MGHRA; CDR2 reads YSYEKL. The CDR3 loop is CASSQGLAVSYEQYF. The CDR3 nucleotides read TGCGCCAGCAGCCAGGGACTAGCGGTCTCCTACGAGCAGTACTTC.

This rearrangement joins TRBV7-2 to TRBJ2-7; 11 bases are a match to TRBD2. The germline gives CDR1 SGHTA, CDR2 FQGNSA. The CDR3 loop spans 16 amino acids. With V trimmed by 5 bases and J by 3 bases, 9 bases remained unmatched. This CDR3 is CASSRGGGTSGYEQYF. In nucleotides, the CDR3 is TGTGCCAGCAGCCGAGGGGGCGGGACTAGCGGCTACGAGCAGTACTTC.

V usage is TRBV5-1 and J usage is TRBJ1-6; D is unresolved. Germline V gene sequence: CDR1 SGHRS, CDR2 YFSETQ. The CDR3 spans 13 residues. Trimming removed 0 bases at V and 8 bases at J, with 6 bases between. In DNA form, the CDR3 reads TGCGCCAGCAGCTTGGAGAGGGATTCACCCCTCCACTTT. Translation gives CASSLERDSPLHF.

V is TRBV11-2 and J is TRBJ2-1; a weak D match, TRBD2 (5 bases). Germline CDR1 is SGHAT and CDR2 is FQNNGV. The V and J ends lost 6 bases and 6 bases respectively, with 18 bases between them. This CDR3 contains 15 residues. The CDR3 DNA sequence: TGTGCCAGCAGTACCGGGATCTCCTCTTTCAATGAGCAGTTCTTC. As protein: CASSTGISSFNEQFF.

The V and J genes are TRBV19 and TRBJ2-5, with 8 bases matching TRBD2. The CDR3 runs to 15 residues. After removal of 0 bases from V and 5 bases from J, the junction contained 5 bases not matched to a gene. Germline V gene sequence: CDR1 LNHDA, CDR2 SQIVND (reference sequence). The CDR3 loop is CASSIDGRAVETQYF. CDR3 nucleotides: TGTGCCAGTAGTATAGACGGGAGGGCTGTCGAGACCCAGTACTTC. The whole variable domain, filled in from reference TRBV19 and TRBJ2-5, reads DGGITQSPKYLFRKEGQNVTLSCEQNLNHDAMYWYRQDPGQGLRLIYYSQIVNDFQKGDIAEGYSVSREKKESFPLTVTSAQKNPTAFYLCASSIDGRAVETQYFGPGTRLLVL.

This chain joins TRBV7-2 and TRBJ2-7, with 8 bases identical to TRBD1. The V gene end was trimmed by 7 bases and the J gene end by 0 bases; junction bases not matched to a gene: 5. The CDR3 covers 14 residues. Germline V gene lookup returns CDR1 SGHTA and CDR2 FQGNSA. The CDR3 spells CASNRDRSSYEQYF. The CDR3 DNA reads as TGTGCCAGCAACCGGGACAGGAGCTCCTACGAGCAGTACTTC.

This chain connects TRBV7-2 to TRBJ2-5; a weak D match, TRBD2 (6 bases). TRBJ2-7 explains the end of the DNA better; the J call may be wrong. The CDR3 totals 14 residues. CDR1 SGHTA and CDR2 FQGNSA come from the germline V gene. CDR3 loop: CASSLVGGRYEQYF. Here the CDR3 DNA reads TGTGCCAGCAGCTTAGTAGGAGGGAGGTACGAGCAGTACTTC.

This chain connects TRBV6-5 to TRBJ2-1, with 7 bases aligning to TRBD1. The CDR3 covers 16 residues. In germline, CDR1 is MNHEY, CDR2 SVGAGI. V dropped 2 bases and J dropped 3; count of bases not matched to a gene: 7. The chain's CDR3 is CASSYTGTVNYNEQFF. DNA for the CDR3: TGTGCCAGCAGTTACACCGGGACAGTGAACTACAATGAGCAGTTCTTC.

The J gene is TRBJ2-2, the V gene TRBV14; tentatively, D is TRBD2 (6 bases). Germline-derived CDR1 and CDR2 are SGHDN and FVKESK. The V gene lost 4 bases and the J gene lost 6 bases, with 12 bases spanning the gap. This CDR3 is 14 amino acids long. CDR3 DNA sequence: TGTGCCAGCAGCCGGATTACTAGCTCCGGGGAGCTGTTTTTT. This encodes CASSRITSSGELFF.

The chain carries TRBV19 and TRBJ2-7; no clear D. Germline V gene sequence: CDR1 LNHDA, CDR2 SQIVND (reference sequence). Trimming stripped 4 bases from V and 1 base from J, with 8 bases between. The CDR3 extends over 13 amino acids. The CDR3 loop reads CASSNGRSYEQYF. For the CDR3, the DNA is TGTGCCAGTAGTAACGGTCGATCCTACGAGCAGTACTTC.

The J gene is TRBJ1-2, the V gene TRBV11-2; 7 nucleotides agree with TRBD1. V was pared by 5 bases and J by 7 bases, with 4 bases of the junction left unmatched. The CDR3 length is 12 residues. The germline V gene encodes CDR1 SGHAT and CDR2 FQNNGV. CDR3 sequence: CASSHDRAGYTF. In DNA form, the CDR3 reads TGTGCCAGCAGCCACGACAGGGCTGGCTACACCTTC.

A word on this clone: The germline gene is not matched at one end of the junction; a read error may be the cause. The rearrangement uses TRBV7-2 and TRBJ1-5; D is perhaps TRBD1 (6 bases). This CDR3 is built from 15 residues. CDR1 SGHTA and CDR2 FQGNSA come from the germline V gene. The CDR3 nucleotides read TGTGTCAGCAGCCCAGTTGGGGGCCCCAATCAGCCCCAGCATTTT. Translation gives CVSSPVGGPNQPQHF.

The chain carries TRBV28 and TRBJ2-5; no clear D gene. Between the trimmed V and J ends, which lost 3 bases and 7 bases, there was a span of 6 bases. CDR1 and CDR2 from the germline V gene are MDHEN and SYDVKM. This CDR3 comprises 11 residues. CDR3 sequence reads: CASSFRGTQYF. In DNA form, the CDR3 reads TGTGCCAGCAGTTTCCGAGGGACCCAGTACTTC.

CDR3 in DNA: TGTGCCAGCAGTGAAGGGGACAGTCATAATTCACCCCTCCACTTT. As protein: CASSEGDSHNSPLHF. This sequence joins TRBV2 and TRBJ1-6; 7 nucleotides line up with TRBD1. CDR1 SNHLY and CDR2 FYNNEI come from the germline V gene. The CDR3 totals 15 residues. V shed 1 base, J shed 5 bases, and the junction held 2 bases outside the gene matches.

A few counts support this clone. The chain employs TRBV25-1 and TRBJ2-4, with D unresolved. Germline-derived CDR1 and CDR2 are MGHDK and SYGVNS. The length of the CDR3 is 12 residues. The V end was cut by 2 bases, the J end by 6 bases, with 5 bases between. The CDR3 region is CASSEVGNIQYF. The CDR3 nucleotides read TGTGCCAGCAGTGAAGTCGGAAACATTCAGTACTTC.